The entry that follows covers one TCR beta chain sequence. Its antigen is not known. Per the germline V gene, CDR1 is LGHNA and CDR2 is YNFKEQ. V was pared by 6 bases and J by 6 bases, with 11 bases of the junction left unmatched. The CDR3 loop spans 16 amino acids. This specimen comes from a study of T cell responses to AZD1222 COVID-19 vaccine. General observations from the study: As reported, nearly half of all spike-specific TCRs target variant regions that are unmutated. Donors were largely white British and mainly female; clonal diversity was possibly underestimated. Vaccine-associated CD4 TCRs ranged over spike, dominating at 160-218 and 743-854. Only a handful of AZD1222 recipients, roughly six in all, had baseline seropositivity.

The table came from immunoSEQ multiplex PCR; TCRdb's copy has only in-frame clones and leaves some out. The sample includes 200,000 or so clones, under 95% of them seen just once. The rearrangement uses TRBV4-2 and TRBJ2-3, with 11 bases lining up with TRBD2. Sample: peripheral blood, taken on day 0 of AZD1222 vaccination. The receptor comes from an adult in good health. CDR3 bases: TGTGCCAGCAGACTTACTAGCGGGAGATCGGGCGATACGCAGTATTTT. Its protein is CASRLTSGRSGDTQYF.